The clone carrying this T cell receptor (beta chain) was detected ten times or more. Germline V gene sequence: CDR1 MNHNS, CDR2 SASEGT. The CDR3 spans 16 residues. Trimming pared 1 base from V and 0 bases from J, leaving 10 bases between. TCRdb re-called the reads with MiXCR, one entry per CDR3 protein. Of roughly 27,000 distinct CDR3 sequences in the sample, over 15% were seen once. The data were taken from a study of patients with pleural tuberculosis. The receptor comes from a human donor with pleural tuberculosis. Sequenced material: peripheral blood. The J gene is TRBJ2-1, the V gene TRBV6-1; D is unclear. The CDR3 spells CASSEVLKISYNEQFF. CDR3 coding DNA: TGTGCCAGCAGTGAAGTGTTAAAGATCTCCTACAATGAGCAGTTCTTC.